One TCR beta chain is described in this entry. Its antigen target is currently unknown. Within one base of it there is no much larger clone, and no base qualities were kept. This entry is derived from a study of cytomegalovirus exposure and HLA in healthy donors (dated by TCRdb to the late 2010s). About the investigation overall: According to a later analysis, the roughly 130 validation repertoires were produced on the same platform as the roughly 720 repertoires of the first cohort. Besides the first cohort of under 700 subjects, a separate validation cohort made up of 120 different subjects was used. The study combined high-throughput TCR immunosequencing, statistical association of individual TCRs with disease status, and machine learning to predict cytomegalovirus infection status. The study aimed to test whether cataloging public T cell receptors could reveal signatures of past pathogen exposure.

Study-wide conclusions, independent of this receptor: Subsequent analysis determined that TCRs grouped into clusters in the first cohort also showed a tendency toward co-occurrence across the 90 to 150 validation repertoires, and roughly 94% of cluster scores exceeded 0. Across donors, most TCR sequences were observed very rarely, whereas some public TCRs were present in many individuals. It was suggested by the authors that the approach could potentially be generalized to other disease states and immunological phenotypes. In both the original and validation cohorts, the classifier was reported to diagnose cytomegalovirus status with high specificity and sensitivity. A total of fewer than 200 TCR beta chains were listed by the study as associated with cytomegalovirus. Three of the identified cytomegalovirus-associated TCR beta chains were confirmed in vitro to be specific for cytomegalovirus antigens. All 120 or so repertoires were used to score co-occurrence in the validation cohort in a later analysis, because that analysis had no HLA typing for the cohort.

Library preparation was by the immunoSEQ multiplex PCR assay. In the source study's methods: A statistical classification framework was built for diagnosing cytomegalovirus status from the catalog of TCR beta chain sequences. TCRdb took over this immuneACCESS table, retaining in-frame rearrangements with V and J assigned. Such tables are incomplete; in checked studies, under half of the missing clones stem from an unresolved V gene, and the remainder is unexplained. V, J and clone size derive from that table, while D and trimming were established from the DNA sequence. Present in this sample are about 140,000 clones, about nine tenths of which were seen just once. The ten most abundant clones make up less than 3.5% of the sample. Donors formed part of the validation cohort, which comprised 120 subjects and was distinct from the first cohort of several hundred subjects. Taken from cysteine to phenylalanine, the CDR3 has 14 residues. The CDR3 DNA has 42 bases and is translated from base 1. CDR1 and CDR2 (MNHEY, SVGAGI) derive from the germline V gene. Between the V and J ends, shortened by 6 bases and 1 base respectively, the junction contains 7 bases.

Sample: PBMCs. The chain is assembled from TRBV6-5 and TRBJ2-6; the best D guess is TRBD1, with 5 bases matching. This TCR derives from a young man in good health and CMV-seronegative. This receptor has the CDR3 CASRSGSGANVLTF. The nucleotides read TGTGCCAGCAGATCAGGGTCTGGGGCCAACGTCCTGACTTTC.